The source of this T cell receptor beta chain is a study of cytomegalovirus exposure and HLA in healthy donors. The PCR employed 60 Vbeta primers together with 13 Jbeta primers. TCRdb's table, derived via immunoSEQ multiplex PCR, lists solely in-frame clones and lacks some. The data show roughly 100,000 clones, with roughly 79% seen just once and approximately 5.6% held by the top ten. Looked up from germline, CDR1 is SGHTA and CDR2 is FQGTGA. Trimming stripped 5 bases from V and 5 bases from J, with 12 bases between. The CDR3 covers 13 residues. This TCR derives from a male donor in good health and CMV-seronegative. The chain links TRBV7-3 to TRBJ1-1; no definite D call. The sample taken for sequencing was PBMCs. Written as DNA, the CDR3 is TGTGCCAGCAGCCCCAACACGGGGACTGAAGCTTTCTTT. Translation: CASSPNTGTEAFF.